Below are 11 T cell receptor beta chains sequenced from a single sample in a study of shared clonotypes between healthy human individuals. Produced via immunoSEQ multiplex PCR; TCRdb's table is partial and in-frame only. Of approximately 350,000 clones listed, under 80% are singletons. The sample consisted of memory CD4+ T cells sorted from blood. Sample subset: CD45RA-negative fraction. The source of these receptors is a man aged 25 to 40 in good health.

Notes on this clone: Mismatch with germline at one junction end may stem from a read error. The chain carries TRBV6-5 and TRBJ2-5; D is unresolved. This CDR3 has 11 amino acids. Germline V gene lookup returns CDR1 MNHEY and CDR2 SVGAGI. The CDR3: CTSSYIETQYF. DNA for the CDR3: TGTACCAGCAGTTACATAGAGACCCAGTACTTC.

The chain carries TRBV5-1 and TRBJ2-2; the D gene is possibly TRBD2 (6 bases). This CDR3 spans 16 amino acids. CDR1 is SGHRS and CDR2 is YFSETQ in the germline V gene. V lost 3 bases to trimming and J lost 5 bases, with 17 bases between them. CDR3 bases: TGCGCCAGCAGCTCGCTAGCGATCTCGGGGACCGGGGAGCTGTTTTTT. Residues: CASSSLAISGTGELFF.

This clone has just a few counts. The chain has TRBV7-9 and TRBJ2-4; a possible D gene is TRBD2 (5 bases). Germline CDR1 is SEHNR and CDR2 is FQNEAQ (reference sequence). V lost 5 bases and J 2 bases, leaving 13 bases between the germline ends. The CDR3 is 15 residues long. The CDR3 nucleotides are TGTGCCAGCAGCCCGCCCTACGGGACCAAAAACATTCAGTACTTC. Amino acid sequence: CASSPPYGTKNIQYF.

CDR3: CASSVSAGAGETQYF. The CDR3 DNA is TGCGCCAGCAGCGTTTCGGCAGGGGCGGGAGAGACCCAGTACTTC. The chain joins TRBV5-1 to TRBJ2-5; possibly TRBD1 for D (6 bases). The V end was cut by 4 bases, the J end by 4 bases, with 17 bases between. The V gene's germline CDR1 is SGHRS and CDR2 YFSETQ. The CDR3 totals 15 residues.

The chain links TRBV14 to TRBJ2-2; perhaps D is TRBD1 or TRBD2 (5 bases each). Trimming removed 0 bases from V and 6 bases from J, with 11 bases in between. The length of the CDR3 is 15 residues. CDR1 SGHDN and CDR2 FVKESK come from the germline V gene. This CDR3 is CASSQDGGVSGELFF. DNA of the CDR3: TGTGCCAGCAGCCAAGATGGGGGAGTCTCCGGGGAGCTGTTTTTT.

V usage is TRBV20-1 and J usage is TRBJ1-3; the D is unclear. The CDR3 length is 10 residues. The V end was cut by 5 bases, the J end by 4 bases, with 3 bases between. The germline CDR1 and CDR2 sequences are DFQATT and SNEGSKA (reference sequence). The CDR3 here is CSALGNTIYF. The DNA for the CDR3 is TGCAGTGCTTTGGGAAACACCATATATTTT.

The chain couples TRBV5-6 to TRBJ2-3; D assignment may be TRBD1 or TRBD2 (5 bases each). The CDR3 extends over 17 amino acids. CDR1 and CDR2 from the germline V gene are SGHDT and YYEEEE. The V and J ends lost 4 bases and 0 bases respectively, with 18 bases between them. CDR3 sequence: CASSPVVGVLSTDTQYF. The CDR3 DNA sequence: TGTGCCAGCAGCCCTGTGGTGGGGGTACTTAGCACAGATACGCAGTATTTT.

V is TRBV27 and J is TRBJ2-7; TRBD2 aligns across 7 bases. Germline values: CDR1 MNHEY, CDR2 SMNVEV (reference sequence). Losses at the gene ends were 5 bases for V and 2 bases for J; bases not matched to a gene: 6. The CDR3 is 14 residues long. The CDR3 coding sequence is TGTGCCAGCAGTGCAGCGGGACGCCCCTACGAGCAGTACTTC. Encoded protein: CASSAAGRPYEQYF.

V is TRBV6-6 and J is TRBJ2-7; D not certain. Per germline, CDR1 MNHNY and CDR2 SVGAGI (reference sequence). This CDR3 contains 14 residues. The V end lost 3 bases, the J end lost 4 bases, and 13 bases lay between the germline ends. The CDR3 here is CASSYRVSSYEQYF. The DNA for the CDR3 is TGTGCCAGCAGTTATAGAGTCTCGTCATACGAGCAGTACTTC.

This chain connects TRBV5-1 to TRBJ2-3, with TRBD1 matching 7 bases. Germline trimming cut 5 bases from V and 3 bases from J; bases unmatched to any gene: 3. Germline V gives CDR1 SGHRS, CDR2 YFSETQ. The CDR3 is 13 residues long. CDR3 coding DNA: TGCGCCAGCAGAGACAGGGAGACAGATACGCAGTATTTT. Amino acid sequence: CASRDRETDTQYF.

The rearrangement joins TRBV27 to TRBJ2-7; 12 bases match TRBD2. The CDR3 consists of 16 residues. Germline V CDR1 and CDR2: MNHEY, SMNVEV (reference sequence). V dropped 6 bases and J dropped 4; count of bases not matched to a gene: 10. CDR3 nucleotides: TGTGCCAGCAGCCCTCGACTAGCGGGAGATTTATACGAGCAGTACTTC. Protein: CASSPRLAGDLYEQYF.